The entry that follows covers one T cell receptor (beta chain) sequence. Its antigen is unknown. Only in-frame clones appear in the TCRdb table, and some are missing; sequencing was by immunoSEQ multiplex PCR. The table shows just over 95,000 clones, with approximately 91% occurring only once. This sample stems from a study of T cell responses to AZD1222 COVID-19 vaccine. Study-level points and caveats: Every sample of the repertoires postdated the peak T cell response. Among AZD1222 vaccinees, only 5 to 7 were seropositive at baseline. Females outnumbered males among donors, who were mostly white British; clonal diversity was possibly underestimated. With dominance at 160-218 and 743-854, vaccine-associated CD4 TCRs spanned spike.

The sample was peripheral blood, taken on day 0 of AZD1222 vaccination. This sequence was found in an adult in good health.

The CDR3 region has the DNA TGTGCCAGCAGCTTGCGGGGAATCTCTGGAAACACCATATATTTT. Protein sequence: CASSLRGISGNTIYF. The chain recombines TRBV7-2 with TRBJ1-3; D is undetermined. V was cut by 3 bases and J by 0 bases, with 9 bases left in between. CDR3 length equals 15 residues. CDR1 is SGHTA and CDR2 is FQGNSA in the germline V gene.